This T cell receptor beta chain was recovered during a study of blood T cell repertoires in COVID-19 (dated by TCRdb to about 2020). Turning to the overall study: Samples covering the acute and convalescent phases of COVID-19 were provided by collaborators in the United States, Italy and Spain. The dataset comprised deeply sampled blood TCRbeta repertoires from subjects exposed to, actively infected with, or recovered from COVID-19. The repertoires were released in a freely available public database meant as a resource for research on the immune response to SARS-CoV-2. The material from the prospective study consisted of cDNA or gDNA derived from T cells, B-cell-depleted T cells, or PBMCs. Sample metadata almost always included a de-identified subject ID, COVID-19 status, age in years and sex. Samples were obtained from the ongoing ImmuneRACE study (first 160 participants) and from about 1,300 subjects provided by 6 global collaborators. Where available, HLA class I and class II types were obtained from metadata supplied by the sample provider rather than from assay-based typing.

One collaborating source in Seattle enrolled patients while the patients were actively infected and followed the patients over time throughout the course of disease. Collaborating institutions collected whole blood in K2EDTA tubes following their own protocols. For TCRbeta analysis, collaborator samples were shipped as frozen whole blood, as isolated PBMCs, or as DNA extracted from either sample type. TCRbeta CDR3 regions were amplified from genomic DNA by means of the immunoSEQ Assay, a bias-controlled multiplex PCR. Under the source paper's analysis protocol: The number of nucleated cells in each sample was estimated by amplification of reference gene primers within the assay. Sequence reads were collapsed and filtered to measure the absolute abundance of every unique TCRbeta CDR3 rearrangement. For each sample, productive Simpson clonality was calculated as the square root of Simpson's diversity index across productive rearrangements. TCRdb's version of the immuneACCESS table is confined to in-frame rearrangements and falls short of the full clone set. An unresolved V gene accounts for under half of the shortfall where checked; the remainder is of unknown origin. V and J calls and clone size are copied from that table; D and trimming were computed from the DNA. The sample includes 380,000 or so clones, with 65% to 90% observed a single time. In total, the top ten clones hold around 7.4% of the sample.

The V end gives up 4 bases and the J end 1 base, leaving 6 bases in the junction not matched to a gene. For CDR1 and CDR2, the germline V gene lists SGHRS and YFSETQ. The CDR3 starts with the cysteine, ends with the phenylalanine, and has 16 residues. Only CDR3 DNA is held: 48 bases, read in frame from base 1. On this clone itself: Its antigen is not yet known. Base qualities are missing; no much larger clone stands one base away.

Study-wide conclusions, independent of this receptor: Clinical and demographic metadata were provided uncurated, with the amount varying by source and participant.

The sequencing input was peripheral blood. The sequence was obtained from a woman in her sixties or seventies with COVID-19, enrolled during active disease. The chain couples TRBV5-1 to TRBJ2-5, and TRBD2 matches 11 of the central bases. CDR3 loop: CASSRGLAVAQETQYF. In nucleotides, the sequence is TGCGCCAGCAGCCGGGGACTAGCGGTGGCCCAAGAGACCCAGTACTTC.